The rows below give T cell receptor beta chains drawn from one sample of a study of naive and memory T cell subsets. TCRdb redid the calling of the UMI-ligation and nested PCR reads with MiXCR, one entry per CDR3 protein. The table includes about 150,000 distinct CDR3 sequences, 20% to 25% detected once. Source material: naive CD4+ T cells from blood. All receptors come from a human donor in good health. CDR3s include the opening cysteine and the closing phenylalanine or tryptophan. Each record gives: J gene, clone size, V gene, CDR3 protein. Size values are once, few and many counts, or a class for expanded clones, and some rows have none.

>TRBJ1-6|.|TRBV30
CAWSERPGDSPLHF
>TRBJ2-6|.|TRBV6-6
CASSDGGSGPGANVLTF
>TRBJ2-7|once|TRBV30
CAWSVTGLEQYF
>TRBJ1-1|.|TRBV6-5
CASSQNRDSEAFF
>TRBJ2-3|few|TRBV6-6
CASTGQGARILGTDTQYF
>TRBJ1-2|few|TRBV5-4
CASSEGQDPYYGYTF
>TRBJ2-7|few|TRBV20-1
CSARRRTSGSHLEQYF
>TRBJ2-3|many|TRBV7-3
CASSLSGSADTQYF
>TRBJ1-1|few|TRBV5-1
CASSFIMGSLNTEAFF
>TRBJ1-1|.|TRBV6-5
CASRQGGAGGTEAFF
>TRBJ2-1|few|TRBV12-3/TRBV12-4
CASTSGWEATYNEQFF
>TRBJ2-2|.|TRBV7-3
CASSRLGAGDGTGELFF
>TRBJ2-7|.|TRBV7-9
CASSSDLGMFYEQYF
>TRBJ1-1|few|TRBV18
CASSPPFGEAFF
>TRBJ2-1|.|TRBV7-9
CASSLDLAGWNEQFF
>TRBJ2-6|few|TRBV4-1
CASTRDILVTPGANVLTF
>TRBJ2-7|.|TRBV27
CASSLSYPAYEQYF
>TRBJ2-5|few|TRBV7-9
CASSLRPSGRAGETQYF
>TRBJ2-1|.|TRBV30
CAWSVGTSGINEQFF
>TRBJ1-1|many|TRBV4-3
CASSQDLTKKAFF
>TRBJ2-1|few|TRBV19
CASSWDRGHNEQFF
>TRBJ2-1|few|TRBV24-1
CATSDQQGEQFF
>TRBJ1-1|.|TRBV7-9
CASSLAPGPDTEAFF
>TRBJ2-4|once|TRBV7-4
CASSLSPRGAKNIQYF
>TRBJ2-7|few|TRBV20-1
CSAGGNYEQYF
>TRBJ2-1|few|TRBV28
CASSLGLAGGSSSYNEQFF
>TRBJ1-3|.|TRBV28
CASIQQQFSGNTIYF
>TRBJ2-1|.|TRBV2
CASSEALAGVLEQFF
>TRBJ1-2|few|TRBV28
CASAPVGNYGYTF
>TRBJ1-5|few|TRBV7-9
CASSTTGGNQPQHF
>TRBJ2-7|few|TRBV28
CASSISPSGQYF
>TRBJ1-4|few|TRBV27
CATSPVGFLEKLFF
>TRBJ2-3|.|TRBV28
CASSLVPGPGKADTQYF
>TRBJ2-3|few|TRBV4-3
CASSRTSGSDTQYF
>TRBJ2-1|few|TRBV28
CASSPGTGDYNEQFF
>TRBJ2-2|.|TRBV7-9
CASSLMPLGKSSGRRTGELFF
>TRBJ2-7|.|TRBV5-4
CASSLGTIYEQYF
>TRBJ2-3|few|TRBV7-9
CASSPLPGGTDTQYF
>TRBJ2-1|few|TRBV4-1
CASSPADFSSYNEQFF
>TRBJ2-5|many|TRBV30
CAWSGLSRGQQETQYF
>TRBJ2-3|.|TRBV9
CASSPPGNTQYF
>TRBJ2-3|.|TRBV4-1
CASSQALGRGADTQYF
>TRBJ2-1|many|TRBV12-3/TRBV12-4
CASSGTSGSYNEQFF
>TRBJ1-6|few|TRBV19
CASRGAGTANSPLHF
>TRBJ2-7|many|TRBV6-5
CASSELTGTLTYEQYF
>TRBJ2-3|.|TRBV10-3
CAMRTSSTDTQYF
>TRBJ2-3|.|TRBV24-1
CATSDLPGQGLDTQYF
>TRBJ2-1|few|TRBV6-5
CASTQPGQNYNEQFF
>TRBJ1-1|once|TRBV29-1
CSVVRGGDTEAFF
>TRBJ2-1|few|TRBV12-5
CASGDGTPVLNEQFF
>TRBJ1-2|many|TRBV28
CASSSPGYGYTF
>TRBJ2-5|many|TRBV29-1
CSVATGEETQYF
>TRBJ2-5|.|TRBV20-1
CSARGGVETQYF
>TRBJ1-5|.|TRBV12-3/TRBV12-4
CASSPLGVLNQPQHF